The 16 T cell receptor beta chains reported below all come from one sample, sequenced in a study of shared clonotypes between healthy human individuals. Profiled with immunoSEQ multiplex PCR; TCRdb holds only in-frame clones, not every one. The data contain around 2.1 million clones, approximately 95% of them singletons. The sequencing input was naive CD4+ T cells sorted from blood. Subset defined: CD45RA+ positively selected. These receptors were obtained from a man aged 18 to 35 in good health.

Here the CDR3 reads CAWLAGGNEQFF. DNA for the CDR3: TGTGCCTGGCTAGCGGGGGGGAATGAGCAGTTCTTC. V usage is TRBV30 and J usage is TRBJ2-1; 12 bases line up with TRBD2. The CDR3 is 12 residues long. J gave up 7 bases and V 5 bases, and 0 bases lay outside the gene matches. Looked up from germline, CDR1 is GTSNPN and CDR2 is SVGIG (reference sequence).

This rearrangement joins TRBV7-9 to TRBJ1-4; the match to TRBD1 covers 10 bases. V trimming: 5 bases; J trimming: 7 bases; junction bases outside the gene matches: 4. From germline, CDR1 is SEHNR and CDR2 FQNEAQ (reference sequence). This CDR3 region has 14 residues. CDR3 amino acids: CASSETGGGEKLFF. DNA for the CDR3: TGTGCCAGCAGCGAGACAGGGGGCGGTGAAAAACTGTTTTTT.

V usage is TRBV4-1 and J usage is TRBJ1-4; D gene uncertain. Germline CDR1 and CDR2: MGHRA and YSYEKL. Trimming removed 0 bases from V and 0 bases from J, with 8 bases in between. The CDR3 totals 16 residues. The DNA for the CDR3 is TGCGCCAGCAGCCAAGAAGGAACAGCAACTAATGAAAAACTGTTTTTT. Translation: CASSQEGTATNEKLFF.

V and J are TRBV27 and TRBJ2-7, with 7 positions matching TRBD1. CDR3 length: 14 residues. V lost 8 bases to trimming and J lost 6 bases; unmatched junction nucleotides: 13. Germline V gene lookup returns CDR1 MNHEY and CDR2 SMNVEV (reference sequence). The CDR3 DNA reads TGTGCCAGCCCCGACAGGGCAGTGAGACCCGAGCAGTACTTC. This encodes CASPDRAVRPEQYF.

This chain uses TRBV25-1 with TRBJ1-2; D uncertain. With 4 bases removed from V and 2 bases from J, the gap between germline ends came to 11 bases. CDR3 length equals 14 residues. Germline V gene data show CDR1 as MGHDK and CDR2 as SYGVNS. CDR3 coding DNA: TGTGCCAGCAGTGGACCGGGAACAAACTATGGCTACACCTTC. Residues: CASSGPGTNYGYTF.

Here the CDR3 DNA reads TGTGCCAGCAGTGATTTATACAGGATTTCCAATCAGCCCCAGCATTTT. It encodes CASSDLYRISNQPQHF. J is TRBJ1-5 and V is TRBV6-1, with D possibly being TRBD1 (5 bases). CDR3 size: 16 residues. Germline V gene sequence: CDR1 MNHNS, CDR2 SASEGT. Trimming stripped 3 bases from V and 3 bases from J, with 15 bases between.

The CDR3 reads CAIRQSGGPSYEQYF. The CDR3 coding sequence is TGTGCCATCAGGCAAAGCGGGGGGCCGTCCTACGAGCAGTACTTC. The chain has TRBV10-3 and TRBJ2-7; 9 bases match TRBD2. The CDR3 covers 15 residues. Trimming took 6 bases from V and 1 from J; bases not matched to a gene: 7. Germline CDR1 reads ENHRY; CDR2 reads SYGVKD.

This chain connects TRBV6-5 to TRBJ2-3, with no clear D. In germline, CDR1 is MNHEY, CDR2 SVGAGI. V was clipped by 2 bases and J by 6 bases, with 12 bases between them. The CDR3 runs to 14 residues. The CDR3 coding sequence is TGTGCCAGCAGTTACGCATTTCTGGGGGATACGCAGTATTTT. It is translated as CASSYAFLGDTQYF.

The genes are TRBV18 and TRBJ2-5, with 10 bases identical to TRBD1. V lost 5 bases to trimming and J lost 1 base; unmatched junction nucleotides: 13. Germline loops: CDR1 KGHSH, CDR2 LQKENI. This CDR3 contains 18 residues. CDR3 nucleotides: TGTGCCAGCTCAGCATCGATCCTGCGACAGGGGGCCCAAGAGACCCAGTACTTC. Amino acid sequence: CASSASILRQGAQETQYF.

The genes are TRBV30 and TRBJ2-5; D may correspond to TRBD1 or TRBD2 (6 bases each). CDR3 length: 13 amino acids. V was shortened by 8 bases and J by 1 base, with 14 bases between the two germline ends. Germline lookup yields CDR1 GTSNPN and CDR2 SVGIG (reference sequence). This CDR3 is CALKGGPQETQYF. The CDR3 DNA reads as TGTGCCCTCAAGGGGGGACCCCAAGAGACCCAGTACTTC.

The rearrangement joins TRBV7-9 to TRBJ1-4, with D uncertain. Trimming cost V 5 bases and J 2 bases, with 12 bases left between them. CDR1 SEHNR and CDR2 FQNEAQ come from the germline V gene (reference sequence). CDR3 length: 15 residues. Here the CDR3 DNA reads TGTGCCAGCAGCCATAGGACGGATACTAATGAAAAACTGTTTTTT. This gives the protein CASSHRTDTNEKLFF.

This chain uses TRBV7-2 with TRBJ1-2; the D gene is possibly TRBD1 (5 bases). Germline CDR1 is SGHTA and CDR2 is FQGNSA. The CDR3 contains 14 residues. The V end lost 2 bases, the J end lost 4 bases, and 11 bases lay between the germline ends. CDR3 protein: CASSLTRDAYGYTF. The DNA of the CDR3 is TGTGCCAGCAGCTTAACCAGGGACGCCTATGGCTACACCTTC.

Comments on this clone: Additional DNA sequences in this sample encode the identical CDR3. The chain couples TRBV5-1 to TRBJ2-5; D is tentatively TRBD1 or TRBD2 (6 bases each). V lost 1 base and J lost 4, with 8 bases in between. Germline-derived CDR1 and CDR2 are SGHRS and YFSETQ. The CDR3 extends over 13 amino acids. The CDR3 nucleotides are TGCGCCAGCAGCTTGAAGGGGGGAGAGACCCAGTACTTC. Encoded protein: CASSLKGGETQYF. Full variable domain (rest looked up from reference TRBV5-1 and TRBJ2-5): KAGVTQTPRYLIKTRGQQVTLSCSPISGHRSVSWYQQTPGQGLQFLFEYFSETQRNKGNFPGRFSGRQFSNSRSEMNVSTLELGDSALYLCASSLKGGETQYFGPGTRLLVL.

The rearrangement uses TRBV7-6 and TRBJ2-5, with a tentative D call TRBD1 (5 bases). CDR1 and CDR2 (germline): SGHVS, FNYEAQ. The CDR3 runs 16 residues. The ends were cut back, 0 bases at V and 1 base at J, with 12 bases in the middle. CDR3 in DNA: TGTGCCAGCAGCTTAGCGTGGGGCGGAACCCAAGAGACCCAGTACTTC. It codes for CASSLAWGGTQETQYF.

The V gene is TRBV6-1, the J gene TRBJ1-4; no definite D call. Germline values: CDR1 MNHNS, CDR2 SASEGT. The CDR3 is 12 amino acids. Trimming stripped 8 bases from V and 7 bases from J, with 11 bases between. CDR3 in amino acids: CASVDSVEKLFF. Here the CDR3 DNA reads TGTGCCAGCGTAGACTCAGTTGAAAAACTGTTTTTT.

This clone was recorded only once. The chain joins TRBV4-1 to TRBJ2-3; possible D gene TRBD2, 6 bases. V was cut by 2 bases and J by 2 bases, with 17 bases left in between. The length of the CDR3 is 17 residues. Per germline, CDR1 MGHRA and CDR2 YSYEKL. The CDR3 loop is CASSQNPVGGVTDTQYF. CDR3 nucleotides: TGCGCCAGCAGCCAAAACCCTGTCGGGGGAGTCACAGATACGCAGTATTTT.